One and the same sample provided the 14 T cell receptor beta chains below, sequenced in a study of molecular identifiers for immune sequencing clone quantification. TCRdb recomputed calls from the PCR reads with MiXCR, one row per CDR3 protein. This table holds roughly 93,000 distinct CDR3 sequences, 15% to 20% found once. The sequenced material came from naive CD8+ T cells from blood, with Jurkat cell RNA spiked in. Subset indicated: FACS-sorted CD8+CD4-CCR7+CD45RA+ naive T cells. The receptors come from a human donor in good health. Some libraries in this study had Jurkat cell RNA spiked in.

This clonotype was observed many times. The chain joins TRBV24-1 to TRBJ2-3, with TRBD2 identical over 8 bases. The CDR3 is made up of 15 amino acids. Trimming cost V 6 bases and J 2 bases; bases outside gene matches: 6. The germline V gene encodes CDR1 KGHDR and CDR2 SFDVKD. CDR3 coding DNA: TGTGCCACCAGTCAGGGCGGGGGGTACACAGATACGCAGTATTTT. Its translation: CATSQGGGYTDTQYF.

This clonotype was observed at least ten times. CDR3 loop: CARPAGEQETQYF. The DNA of the CDR3 is TGTGCCAGGCCGGCGGGGGAACAAGAGACCCAGTACTTC. The chain employs TRBV6-2 or TRBV6-3 and TRBJ2-5; 7 bases fit TRBD2. V shed 9 bases and J 2 bases; nucleotides not matched to a gene: 6. Germline V gene lookup returns CDR1 MNHEY and CDR2 SVGEGT. The CDR3 is 13 residues long.

This clonotype was detected many times. J is TRBJ2-3 and V is TRBV20-1, with 10 bases lining up with TRBD2. J lost 1 base, V lost 0 bases, and 4 bases had no gene match. Germline V gene lookup returns CDR1 DFQATT and CDR2 SNEGSKA (reference sequence). The CDR3 has 16 amino acids. As DNA, the CDR3 is TGCAGTGCTAGAGATCGGCTAGCGGGGGGCACAGATACGCAGTATTTT. Protein: CSARDRLAGGTDTQYF.

This clonotype was picked up many times. This chain joins TRBV13 and TRBJ1-6; D gene uncertain. Per the germline V gene, CDR1 is PRHDT and CDR2 is FYEKMQ (reference sequence). Trimming stripped 5 bases from V and 2 bases from J, with 10 bases between. This CDR3 spans 15 amino acids. The CDR3 DNA reads as TGTGCCAGCAGCCCGAGTGGAGCCTATAATTCACCCCTCCACTTT. Its protein is CASSPSGAYNSPLHF.

This clonotype has ten or more counts. J is TRBJ1-1 and V is TRBV20-1; D is ambiguous. V lost 3 bases and J 0 bases, leaving 11 bases between the germline ends. The CDR3 has 14 residues. Germline CDR1 is DFQATT and CDR2 is SNEGSKA (reference sequence). CDR3 in amino acids: CSASRDEMNTEAFF. The CDR3 DNA is TGCAGTGCTAGTAGGGATGAGATGAACACTGAAGCTTTCTTT.

This clonotype has at least ten counts. The V and J genes are TRBV5-4 and TRBJ2-3; D possibly uses TRBD1 or TRBD2 (5 bases each). The CDR3 loop spans 17 amino acids. Trimming cost V 0 bases and J 2 bases, with 16 bases left between them. The V gene's germline CDR1 is SGHNT and CDR2 YYREEE (reference sequence). CDR3 in amino acids: CASSLGGSQTYTDTQYF. For the CDR3, the DNA is TGTGCCAGCAGCTTGGGGGGGTCCCAAACTTACACAGATACGCAGTATTTT. The entire variable domain, with the rest obtained from reference TRBV5-4 and TRBJ2-3, is as follows: ETGVTQSPTHLIKTRGQQVTLRCSSQSGHNTVSWYQQALGQGPQFIFQYYREEENGRGNFPPRFSGLQFPNYSSELNVNALELDDSALYLCASSLGGSQTYTDTQYFGPGTRLTVL.

There are many counts of this clonotype. This rearrangement joins TRBV7-2 to TRBJ1-6; maybe TRBD1 (5 bases). CDR3 size: 16 residues. The germline V and J ends were trimmed by 1 base and 0 bases, with 7 bases remaining between them. Germline CDR1 and CDR2: SGHTA and FQGNSA. CDR3 amino acids: CASSLGGSSYNSPLHF. Here the CDR3 DNA reads TGTGCCAGCAGCTTAGGGGGGAGCTCCTATAATTCACCCCTCCACTTT.

With respect to this clonotype: The junction departs from the called germline gene at one end, perhaps through a read error. This chain connects TRBV7-9 to TRBJ2-7; 7 positions agree with TRBD1. Germline V lookup: CDR1 SEHNR, CDR2 FQNEAQ (reference sequence). The CDR3 is 14 residues long. CDR3 loop: CASSLVTGFHEQCF. CDR3 sequence (DNA): TGTGCCAGCAGCTTAGTGACAGGGTTCCACGAGCAGTGCTTC.

This clonotype was observed a few times. This chain joins TRBV7-9 and TRBJ1-5; D remains unclear. This CDR3 is 15 amino acids long. CDR1 and CDR2 from the germline V gene are SEHNR and FQNEAQ (reference sequence). The V and J ends lost 4 bases and 0 bases respectively, with 10 bases between them. This chain's CDR3 is CASSSGLTSNQPQHF. The CDR3 DNA is TGTGCCAGCAGCTCCGGGCTGACTAGCAATCAGCCCCAGCATTTT.

The sample holds many counts of this clonotype. The chain links TRBV30 to TRBJ2-2; 8 bases align to TRBD1. The CDR3 loop spans 14 amino acids. Germline trimming cut 3 bases from V and 1 base from J; bases unmatched to any gene: 1. Per germline, CDR1 GTSNPN and CDR2 SVGIG (reference sequence). Here the CDR3 reads CAWRTGVNTGELFF. CDR3 nucleotide sequence: TGTGCCTGGAGGACAGGGGTGAACACCGGGGAGCTGTTTTTT.

This clonotype showed up many times. The V gene is TRBV11-2, the J gene TRBJ1-5; D gene uncertain. The CDR3 totals 13 residues. V gave up 1 base and J gave up 6 bases, with 7 bases separating them. Germline lookup yields CDR1 SGHAT and CDR2 FQNNGV. This CDR3 reads CASSLGWGQPQHF. CDR3 sequence (DNA): TGTGCCAGCAGCTTAGGATGGGGTCAGCCCCAGCATTTT.

With regard to this clonotype: This could be a read error, since a much larger clone is one nucleotide away. V usage is TRBV28 and J usage is TRBJ2-7; 13 bases map to TRBD2. Trimming at V came to 6 bases and at J to 6 bases, leaving 8 bases not matched to a gene. Germline values: CDR1 MDHEN, CDR2 SYDVKM. The CDR3 is 15 residues long. Here the CDR3 DNA reads TGTGCCAGCAGACTAGCGGGAGGGGAGACCTGCGAGCAGTACTTC. Translating gives CASRLAGGETCEQYF.

The genes are TRBV7-2 and TRBJ2-7, with 10 nucleotides matching TRBD2. Looked up from germline, CDR1 is SGHTA and CDR2 is FQGNSA. The CDR3 runs 15 residues. The V segment lost 8 bases and the J segment 3 bases; nucleotides outside the gene matches: 10. The CDR3 protein is CASGSELAGYYEQYF. CDR3 DNA: TGTGCCAGCGGCTCAGAACTAGCGGGGTACTACGAGCAGTACTTC.

This clonotype was counted at least ten times. V usage is TRBV18 and J usage is TRBJ2-3; TRBD2 agrees at 10 bases. Germline assignment: CDR1 KGHSH and CDR2 LQKENI. This CDR3 is built from 17 residues. Losses at the gene ends were 2 bases for V and 5 bases for J; bases not matched to a gene: 10. CDR3 DNA: TGTGCCAGCTCACCAAGGGGGTCTAGCGGGAGCGGAGATACGCAGTATTTT. Translation gives CASSPRGSSGSGDTQYF. The full variable domain, its missing parts supplied by reference TRBV18 and TRBJ2-3, is NAGVMQNPRHLVRRRGQEARLRCSPMKGHSHVYWYRQLPEEGLKFMVYLQKENIIDESGMPKERFSAEFPKEGPSILRIQQVVRGDSAAYFCASSPRGSSGSGDTQYFGPGTRLTVL.